The 23 T cell receptor beta chains below all came from one sample that was sequenced in a study of blood T cells in healthy people across ages. With a J-beta primer mix and a sample-barcoded 5' primer, a second PCR ran about 7 to 11 cycles. Via MiXCR, TCRdb re-called the 5' RACE reads, giving one row per CDR3 protein. The table includes over 1.5 million distinct CDR3 sequences, just under 50% detected once. The sequenced sample was blood. The receptors come from a woman aged 40 to 55 in good health.

This chain uses TRBV4-3 with TRBJ2-1, with a possible D match to TRBD2 (5 bases). CDR1 LGHNA and CDR2 YSLEER come from the germline V gene. V gave up 1 base and J gave up 7 bases, with 11 bases separating them. The CDR3 sequence is 14 residues long. CDR3 bases: TGCGCCAGCAGCCAAGGTTGGACTGGTAATGAGCAGTTCTTC. It specifies CASSQGWTGNEQFF.

The chain recombines TRBV29-1 with TRBJ1-2; 9 nucleotides align to TRBD1. V lost 7 bases, J lost 6 bases, and 9 bases stayed unmatched. CDR3 length equals 13 residues. CDR1 is SQVTM and CDR2 is ANQGSEA in the germline V gene. CDR3 coding DNA: TGCAGCGCCAGGGCACAGGGGGCCCATGGCTACACCTTC. As protein: CSARAQGAHGYTF.

The chain has TRBV7-6 and TRBJ1-1, with no clear D. Per the germline V gene, CDR1 is SGHVS and CDR2 is FNYEAQ. V lost 2 bases to trimming and J lost 0 bases, with 16 bases between them. This CDR3 region has 17 residues. The CDR3 loop reads CASSLFWSGRMNTEAFF. CDR3 DNA sequence: TGTGCCAGCAGCTTATTCTGGTCTGGCAGGATGAACACTGAAGCTTTCTTT.

This rearrangement joins TRBV6-5 to TRBJ1-2, with D uncertain. Per the germline V gene, CDR1 is MNHEY and CDR2 is SVGAGI. The CDR3 covers 14 residues. Trimming took 2 bases from V and 0 from J, leaving 7 bases between them. The CDR3 here is CASSYDGANYGYTF. The CDR3 coding sequence is TGTGCCAGCAGTTACGACGGAGCTAACTATGGCTACACCTTC.

Concerning this clonotype itself: Being one base from a much bigger clone, this may be a read error. V gene TRBV29-1 combines with J gene TRBJ2-1, with TRBD2 as a possible D gene (6 bases). The germline V and J ends were trimmed by 3 bases and 12 bases, with 27 bases remaining between them. The germline gives CDR1 SQVTM, CDR2 ANQGSEA. The CDR3 consists of 16 residues. In nucleotides, the CDR3 is TGCAGCGTTGAGGGACTCCCGGACATCGGCGGTCATGGGCAGTTCTTC. It translates to CSVEGLPDIGGHGQFF.

This clonotype occurred a few times. The rearrangement uses TRBV7-2 and TRBJ1-2, with D unclear. CDR3 size: 15 residues. Germline lookup yields CDR1 SGHTA and CDR2 FQGNSA. V lost 1 base to trimming and J lost 1 base, with 10 bases between them. This CDR3 is CASSLETSDNYGYTF. CDR3 coding DNA: TGTGCCAGCAGCTTAGAAACCAGTGATAACTATGGCTACACCTTC.

This sequence joins TRBV12-3 or TRBV12-4 and TRBJ2-1; D is uncertain. The CDR3 is 15 amino acids. Trimming removed 2 bases at V and 3 bases at J, with 11 bases between. The chain's CDR3 is CASSLPRRLYNEQFF. DNA for the CDR3: TGTGCCAGCAGTTTACCCAGACGCCTCTACAATGAGCAGTTCTTC.

The chain recombines TRBV4-1 with TRBJ2-7; the match to TRBD1 covers 7 bases. The V segment lost 0 bases and the J segment 3 bases; nucleotides outside the gene matches: 2. This CDR3 region has 14 residues. Germline V gives CDR1 MGHRA, CDR2 YSYEKL. The CDR3 loop reads CASSQETGNYEQYF. Here the CDR3 DNA reads TGCGCCAGCAGCCAAGAGACAGGGAACTACGAGCAGTACTTC.

J is TRBJ2-3 and V is TRBV5-1; D gene uncertain. V shed 0 bases and J shed 6 bases, with 14 bases lying between them. Per germline, CDR1 SGHRS and CDR2 YFSETQ. CDR3 length equals 15 residues. The DNA for the CDR3 is TGCGCCAGCAGCTTGGTGGGTCTGACATCGGATACGCAGTATTTT. It is translated as CASSLVGLTSDTQYF.

The chain links TRBV9 to TRBJ1-2, with TRBD1 as a possible D gene (5 bases). CDR3 length: 17 residues. The germline V gene encodes CDR1 SGDLS and CDR2 YYNGEE. The V end lost 0 bases, the J end lost 5 bases, and 20 bases lay between the germline ends. The CDR3 protein is CASSVAQGVVKGYGYTF. CDR3 coding DNA: TGTGCCAGCAGCGTAGCCCAGGGAGTCGTTAAAGGGTATGGCTACACCTTC.

J is TRBJ1-2 and V is TRBV28, with no clear D. The CDR3 loop spans 14 amino acids. V lost 7 bases to trimming and J lost 0 bases, with 12 bases between them. Germline V gives CDR1 MDHEN, CDR2 SYDVKM. DNA for the CDR3: TGTGCCAGCACCCGGTCAGTAGCTAACTATGGCTACACCTTC. Its translation: CASTRSVANYGYTF.

This chain joins TRBV5-1 and TRBJ2-7; 7 bases map to TRBD1. CDR3 size: 16 residues. The J segment lost 2 bases and the V segment lost 4 bases, leaving 12 bases of the junction unmatched. The V gene's germline CDR1 is SGHRS and CDR2 YFSETQ. CDR3 protein: CASSVGLGQEPYEQYF. CDR3 nucleotide sequence: TGCGCCAGCAGCGTGGGGCTCGGACAGGAGCCCTACGAGCAGTACTTC.

This rearrangement joins TRBV9 to TRBJ2-1; either TRBD1 or TRBD2 may fit D (6 bases each). Trimming removed 0 bases from V and 9 bases from J, with 13 bases in between. Germline CDR1 reads SGDLS; CDR2 reads YYNGEE. This CDR3 spans 14 amino acids. The CDR3 DNA reads TGTGCCAGCAGCGTAGCTTCGGGGGCAGGTGAGCAGTTCTTC. It encodes CASSVASGAGEQFF. Combining the CDR3 with reference TRBV9 and TRBJ2-1 gives the whole variable domain DSGVTQTPKHLITATGQRVTLRCSPRSGDLSVYWYQQSLDQGLQFLIQYYNGEERAKGNILERFSAQQFPDLHSELNLSSLELGDSALYFCASSVASGAGEQFFGPGTRLTVL.

This clonotype was seen more than once but under ten times. This chain links TRBV12-3 or TRBV12-4 with TRBJ1-6; D unresolved. This CDR3 contains 16 residues. Trimming shortened V by 2 bases and J by 8 bases, and 16 bases separated the two germline ends. CDR3: CASSLRIGIGYSPLHF. In DNA form, the CDR3 reads TGTGCCAGCAGTTTAAGGATAGGCATCGGGTATTCACCCCTCCACTTT.

The J gene is TRBJ1-1, the V gene TRBV5-1; possibly TRBD1 for D (6 bases). The V end lost 0 bases, the J end lost 5 bases, and 8 bases lay between the germline ends. Germline-derived CDR1 and CDR2 are SGHRS and YFSETQ. The CDR3 sequence is 13 residues long. The CDR3 coding sequence is TGCGCCAGCAGCTTGGTTGACAGGACTGAAGCTTTCTTT. It is translated as CASSLVDRTEAFF.

The J gene is TRBJ2-2, the V gene TRBV7-2; 7 bases fit TRBD1. Germline V lookup: CDR1 SGHTA, CDR2 FQGNSA. The CDR3 has 16 amino acids. The trim removed 5 bases at V and 2 bases at J, leaving 8 bases unmatched. In DNA form, the CDR3 reads TGTGCCAGCAGCGCCGACAGGGCAGGAAACACCGGGGAGCTGTTTTTT. Protein: CASSADRAGNTGELFF.

The rearrangement uses TRBV20-1 and TRBJ2-3, with 10 bases fitting TRBD2. Losses at the gene ends were 3 bases for V and 7 bases for J; bases not matched to a gene: 7. The CDR3 length is 14 residues. The germline V gene has CDR1 DFQATT and CDR2 SNEGSKA (reference sequence). The DNA for the CDR3 is TGCAGTGCTAGGTCGCTAGCGGGGGTATATACGCAGTATTTT. This encodes CSARSLAGVYTQYF.

Notes on this clonotype: The junction departs from germline at one end; a sequencing error may be responsible. The genes are TRBV15 and TRBJ2-1; D gene uncertain. Germline CDR1 and CDR2: LNHNV and YYDKDF (reference sequence). The CDR3 is 11 residues long. CDR3 coding DNA: TGTGCCACCTCCTCCTACAGTGAGCAGTTCTTC. It codes for CATSSYSEQFF.

The sample holds a few counts of this clonotype. V and J are TRBV2 and TRBJ1-2; 10 nucleotides align to TRBD1. V was pared by 3 bases and J by 4 bases, with 11 bases of the junction left unmatched. The CDR3 loop spans 17 amino acids. From germline, CDR1 is SNHLY and CDR2 FYNNEI. The CDR3: CASSDRDRGPQTYGYTF. CDR3 DNA: TGTGCCAGCAGTGACCGGGACAGGGGTCCCCAAACCTATGGCTACACCTTC.

This clonotype was observed a handful of times. This chain joins TRBV6-2 or TRBV6-3 and TRBJ2-1; TRBD1 matches at 9 bases. V was pared by 0 bases and J by 1 base, with 4 bases of the junction left unmatched. CDR1 and CDR2 from the germline V gene are MNHEY and SVGEGT. The CDR3 is 17 residues long. The CDR3 bases are TGTGCCAGCAGTTACTCCGGACAGGGGCTATCCTACAATGAGCAGTTCTTC. This sequence encodes CASSYSGQGLSYNEQFF.

The gene calls are TRBV20-1 and TRBJ1-1; possible D gene TRBD1, 6 bases. Germline loops: CDR1 DFQATT, CDR2 SNEGSKA (reference sequence). V lost 3 bases and J 5 bases, leaving 25 bases between the germline ends. The CDR3 runs 17 residues. The CDR3 reads CSASPYRVGLRDTEAFF. The CDR3 nucleotides are TGCAGTGCTAGCCCCTACAGGGTCGGGTTAAGGGATACTGAAGCTTTCTTT.

V and J are TRBV20-1 and TRBJ2-7; D not resolved. V was trimmed by 1 base and J by 5 bases, leaving 15 bases between them. The CDR3 is 14 amino acids. Germline V gene data show CDR1 as DFQATT and CDR2 as SNEGSKA (reference sequence). The CDR3 region has the DNA TGCAGTGCTAGAGGGACGGGTCGGTGGGACGAGCAGTACTTC. It codes for CSARGTGRWDEQYF.

The gene calls are TRBV20-1 and TRBJ1-6, with 7 bases that match TRBD1. The V and J ends lost 8 bases and 7 bases, in that order; junction bases with no gene match: 5. Germline-derived CDR1 and CDR2 are DFQATT and SNEGSKA (reference sequence). The CDR3 spans 12 residues. The CDR3 coding sequence is TGCAGTCCTGGGACAGAGAATTCACCCCTCCACTTT. It is translated as CSPGTENSPLHF.